This T cell receptor (beta chain) came from a study of CD8 T cells in ankylosing spondylitis (dated by TCRdb to the late 2010s). Study-wide context: To find TCR variants linked to disease, the study profiled T cell receptor beta repertoires in ankylosing spondylitis patients and healthy donors. The full study cohort was made up of about 24 ankylosing spondylitis patients and more than 90 healthy donors. Samples of peripheral blood were taken, and for ankylosing spondylitis patients, synovial fluid was collected as well.

TCRdb records Illumina HiSeq 2500 as the sequencer. Quantitative 5'-RACE with molecular barcodes was the method used to prepare the TCR beta libraries. From the authors' description of their analysis: To identify disease-linked TCR variants, a new computational method was used, one built on a probabilistic model of VDJ rearrangement. The public reads were reanalyzed by TCRdb: fastp trimming at Q25, MiXCR alignment, in-frame beta chains only. Rows with a matching CDR3 protein are joined into one entry that keeps the most common DNA and genes. V and J calls and clone size were set by TCRdb, not the authors. Within this sample are some 46,000 distinct CDR3 sequences, with 9.5% to 12% of them counted one time only. The ten largest make up 1.3% to 1.5% of the sample. This clonotype has at least ten counts. The antigen it recognizes is unknown. Base qualities are not recorded, but no much larger clone differs from it by a single base.

Study-wide findings and limitations: According to the report, matched synovial fluid samples from ankylosing spondylitis patients were significantly enriched for the disease-linked clones. Some motif variants were previously reported in synovial fluid and blood of reactive arthritis patients, suggesting common disease-initiation mechanisms. Blood from ankylosing spondylitis patients appeared to be characterized by a TCR beta motif made up of seven or eight highly homologous amino acid variants. In peripheral blood, the disease-linked clones were found at relatively low frequencies and had a CD8+ phenotype.

The source is a male donor with ankylosing spondylitis or in good health (not recorded which). The source material was blood, either unsorted or a sorted T cell fraction (not recorded which).

At the DNA level, the sequence is TGTGCCAGCAGCCACGACAGGGCGGAGACCCAGTACTTC. This encodes CASSHDRAETQYF. The rearrangement combines TRBV12-3 or TRBV12-4 with TRBJ2-5; a stretch of 7 junction bases matches TRBD1. The CDR3 measures 13 amino acids from cysteine to phenylalanine. Only the CDR3 portion is preserved as DNA: 39 bases, with reading frame beginning at the first base. Trimming takes 6 bases off V and 5 bases off J; junction bases not matched to a gene: 6.